The clone carrying this TCR beta chain has only a few counts. Its antigen is currently unknown. Individual cDNA molecules each received unique molecular identifiers attached to them. One entry per CDR3 protein results from TCRdb running MiXCR on the 5' RACE reads. The sample lists almost 85,000 distinct CDR3 sequences, 9.5% to 13% occurring once. The sample belongs to a study of early T cells in non-severe SARS-CoV-2 infection. About the study: Sequenced material consisted of bulk RNA (from unsorted whole blood), and chains were unpaired. Regarding the study as a whole: Missing private and CD4 specificities, VDJdb matching favored anti-spike CD8 responses.

CDR1 is LGHDT and CDR2 is YNNKEL in the germline V gene (reference sequence). The CDR3 is 15 residues long. Losses at the gene ends were 1 base for V and 7 bases for J; bases not matched to a gene: 8. This chain joins TRBV3-1 and TRBJ2-3, with 7 bases fitting TRBD1. Material for sequencing was whole blood. The sequence was obtained from an adult who was a healthcare worker with PCR-confirmed SARS-CoV-2 infection or an uninfected control (not recorded which). The DNA for the CDR3 is TGTGCCAGCAGCCAAGGGACAGGTTCAGGGTATACGCAGTATTTT. Amino acids: CASSQGTGSGYTQYF.